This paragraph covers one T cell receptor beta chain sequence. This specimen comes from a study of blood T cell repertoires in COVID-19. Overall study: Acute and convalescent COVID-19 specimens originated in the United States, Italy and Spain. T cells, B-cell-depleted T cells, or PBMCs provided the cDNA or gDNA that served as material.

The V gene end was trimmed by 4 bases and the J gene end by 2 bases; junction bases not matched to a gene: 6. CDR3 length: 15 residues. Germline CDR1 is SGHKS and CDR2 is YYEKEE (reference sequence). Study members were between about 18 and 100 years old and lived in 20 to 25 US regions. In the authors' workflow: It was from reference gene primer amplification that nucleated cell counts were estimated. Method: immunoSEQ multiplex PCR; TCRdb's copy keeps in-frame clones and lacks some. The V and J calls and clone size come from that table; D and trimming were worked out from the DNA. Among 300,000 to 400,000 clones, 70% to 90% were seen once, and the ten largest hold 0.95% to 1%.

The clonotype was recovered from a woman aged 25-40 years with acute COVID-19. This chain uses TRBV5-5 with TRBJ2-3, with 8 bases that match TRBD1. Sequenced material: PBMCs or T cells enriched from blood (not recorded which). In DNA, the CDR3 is TGTGCCAGCAGCCTGACAGGGGAGTTCACAGATACGCAGTATTTT. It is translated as CASSLTGEFTDTQYF.